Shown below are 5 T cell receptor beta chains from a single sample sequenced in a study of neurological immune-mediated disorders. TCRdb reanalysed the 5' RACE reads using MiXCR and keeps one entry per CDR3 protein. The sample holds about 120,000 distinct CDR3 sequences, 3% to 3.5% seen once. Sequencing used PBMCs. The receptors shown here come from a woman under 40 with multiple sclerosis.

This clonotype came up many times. CDR3 in DNA: TGTGCCAGCAGTTTAAAAACGGGTTGGCCCACTGAAGCTTTCTTT. Translated: CASSLKTGWPTEAFF. The chain links TRBV27 to TRBJ1-1; D uncertain. V lost 2 bases and J 4 bases, leaving 14 bases between the germline ends. The CDR3 contains 15 residues. The V gene's germline CDR1 is MNHEY and CDR2 SMNVEV (reference sequence).

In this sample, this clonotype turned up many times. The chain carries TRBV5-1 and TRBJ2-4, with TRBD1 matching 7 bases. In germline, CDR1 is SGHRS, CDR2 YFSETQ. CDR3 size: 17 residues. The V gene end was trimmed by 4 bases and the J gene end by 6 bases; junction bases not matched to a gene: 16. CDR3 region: CASSLWKSGGSGNIQYF. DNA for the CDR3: TGCGCCAGCAGCCTATGGAAATCAGGGGGTTCGGGAAACATTCAGTACTTC.

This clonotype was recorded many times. The CDR3 loop reads CASSLGGPYTDTQYF. The CDR3, as DNA: TGTGCCAGCAGTTTAGGGGGGCCTTACACAGATACGCAGTATTTT. The gene calls are TRBV12-3 or TRBV12-4 and TRBJ2-3; D possibly corresponds to TRBD1 (6 bases). V was cut by 1 base and J by 2 bases, with 10 bases left in between. The CDR3 is 15 residues long.

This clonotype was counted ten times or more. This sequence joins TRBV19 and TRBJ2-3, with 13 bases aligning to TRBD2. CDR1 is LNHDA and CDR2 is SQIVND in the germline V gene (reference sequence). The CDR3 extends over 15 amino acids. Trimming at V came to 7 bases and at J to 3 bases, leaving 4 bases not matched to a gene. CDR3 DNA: TGTGCCAGTAAGTGGACTAGCGGGGGAACAGATACGCAGTATTTT. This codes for CASKWTSGGTDTQYF.

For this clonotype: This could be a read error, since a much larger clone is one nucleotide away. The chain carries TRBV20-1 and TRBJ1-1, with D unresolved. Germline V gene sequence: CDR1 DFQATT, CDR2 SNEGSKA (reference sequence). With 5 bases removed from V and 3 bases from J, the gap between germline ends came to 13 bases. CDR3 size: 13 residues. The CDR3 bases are TGCAGTGCTCATCGGCCCTGGGACACTGAAGCTTTCTTT. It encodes CSAHRPWDTEAFF.